The 8 T cell receptor beta chains below come from one sample, sequenced in a study of shared clonotypes between healthy human individuals. Libraries were prepared by immunoSEQ multiplex PCR; TCRdb keeps only in-frame clonotypes and omits some of them. This table holds over a million clones, approximately 76% found once. Input material: memory CD4+ T cells sorted from blood. The subset is: CD45RA-negative fraction. Every receptor here comes from a man younger than 35 in good health.

This chain links TRBV19 with TRBJ1-3; 8 bases are a match to TRBD1. The CDR3 extends over 15 amino acids. V was pared by 7 bases and J by 3 bases, with 8 bases of the junction left unmatched. The germline V gene encodes CDR1 LNHDA and CDR2 SQIVND (reference sequence). CDR3 protein: CASIPQGAYGNTIYF. The CDR3 DNA reads TGTGCCAGTATACCCCAGGGGGCCTATGGAAACACCATATATTTT.

The V gene is TRBV28, the J gene TRBJ2-5; 9 nucleotides align to TRBD2. Trimming took 2 bases from V and 3 from J; bases not matched to a gene: 7. Germline values: CDR1 MDHEN, CDR2 SYDVKM. The CDR3 runs 16 residues. Here the CDR3 reads CASSLRSGGTKETQYF. The CDR3 coding sequence is TGTGCCAGCAGTTTAAGGAGCGGGGGGACTAAAGAGACCCAGTACTTC.

The chain couples TRBV5-8 to TRBJ1-5; D might be TRBD1 (6 bases). Germline V gene lookup returns CDR1 SGHTS and CDR2 YDEGEE. This CDR3 has 16 residues. The V gene lost 0 bases and the J gene lost 0 bases, with 10 bases spanning the gap. The CDR3 sequence is CASSLGTAVSNQPQHF. In DNA, the CDR3 is TGTGCCAGCAGCTTGGGGACAGCGGTTAGCAATCAGCCCCAGCATTTT.

The V gene is TRBV9, the J gene TRBJ2-7, with 7 bases lining up with TRBD1. The V gene's germline CDR1 is SGDLS and CDR2 YYNGEE. V dropped 4 bases and J dropped 1; count of bases not matched to a gene: 8. This CDR3 comprises 15 residues. DNA for the CDR3: TGTGCCAGCAGCTTCCGACAGGGTCCTTCCTACGAGCAGTACTTC. This gives the protein CASSFRQGPSYEQYF.

This clone appeared a few times. The chain is built from TRBV6-5 and TRBJ2-2; TRBD1 matches at 9 bases. Germline values: CDR1 MNHEY, CDR2 SVGAGI. Trimming cost V 2 bases and J 8 bases; bases outside gene matches: 3. This CDR3 is 14 amino acids long. Here the CDR3 DNA reads TGTGCCAGCAGTTACCGACAGGGGGTGGGGGAGCTGTTTTTT. Translated, it gives CASSYRQGVGELFF.

V and J are TRBV29-1 and TRBJ1-5; possibly TRBD1 for D (5 bases). The length of the CDR3 is 14 residues. CDR1 is SQVTM and CDR2 is ANQGSEA in the germline V gene. Deletions cut 4 bases from V and 0 bases from J, with 10 bases between. The chain's CDR3 is CSVGGTDSNQPQHF. Here the CDR3 DNA reads TGCAGCGTTGGAGGGACCGATAGCAATCAGCCCCAGCATTTT.

As regards this clone: Different DNA sequences within this sample yield the same CDR3. The V gene is TRBV10-3, the J gene TRBJ2-5; TRBD2 might be the D (6 bases). From germline, CDR1 is ENHRY and CDR2 SYGVKD. V was pared by 2 bases and J by 4 bases, with 11 bases between. The CDR3 loop spans 14 amino acids. The CDR3 sequence: CAISEGRLGETQYF. The CDR3 DNA reads as TGTGCCATCAGTGAGGGGAGGTTGGGAGAGACCCAGTACTTC.

The rearrangement uses TRBV30 and TRBJ1-1, with D possibly TRBD1 on 6 matching bases. Trimming left V 0 bases short and J 6 bases short, with 14 bases between. The CDR3 has 14 residues. The germline V gene encodes CDR1 GTSNPN and CDR2 SVGIG (reference sequence). CDR3: CAWSVLGGFAEAFF. The CDR3, as DNA: TGTGCCTGGAGTGTATTAGGGGGTTTCGCTGAAGCTTTCTTT.